This TCR beta chain was identified in a study of T cells in women clearing cervical HPV infection. On the study more broadly: HLA type could not be excluded as a confounder.

MY09/MY11 PCR detected cervical HPV DNA; dot-blot assigned genotypes. Profiled with immunoSEQ multiplex PCR; TCRdb holds only in-frame clones, not every one. The sample table includes over 20,000 clones. Study-level results: Controls had more TRBV6-7 (0.16%) than cases (roughly 0.11%). CIN3+ cases had significantly higher TCR richness than controls; evenness did not differ.

As for this clone: Its antigen is not known. The read falls 3 residues short of the CDR3 end, and the missing part is taken from the germline J gene.

Trimming cost V 6 bases and J 4 bases, with 16 bases left between them. The CDR3 is 15 amino acids. The germline V gene has CDR1 MNHEY and CDR2 SVGEGT. This receptor was obtained from a woman aged 18 to 75 with a cervical HPV16 infection that either progressed to CIN3+ or cleared (not recorded which). What was sequenced was blood buffy coat. This chain links TRBV6-2 or TRBV6-3 with TRBJ1-5, with D possibly matching TRBD1 (6 bases). The part of the CDR3 DNA that was read is TGTGCCAGCAGCGGGGGGGCAGGAGATAATCAGCCC. Amino acid sequence: CASSGGAGDNQP. The full CDR3 reads CASSGGAGDNQPQHF.